This T cell receptor beta chain was recorded in a study of T cells in Graves' hyperthyroidism and ophthalmopathy (dated by TCRdb to the late 2010s). A note on the overall study: Peripheral blood was sampled at the time of initial diagnosis, prior to any treatment. Thyroid tissue and blood T-cell repertoires from roughly six Graves' hyperthyroidism patients were also compared in the study. After blood sampling, hyperthyroidism patients were treated with methimazole at a starting dose of 30 mg daily, and ophthalmopathy patients were treated with high-dose intravenous methylprednisolone. Whether ophthalmopathy could be predicted prospectively was tested in an independent validation cohort made up of 18 to 20 hyperthyroidism patients plus 17 patients who later progressed to ophthalmopathy. The roughly 94 discovery patients were randomly split 7:3 into training and test sets. The paper describes TCR Vbeta CDR3 sequencing of about 140 peripheral blood samples, made up of 43 ophthalmopathy patients, more than 70 hyperthyroidism patients and some 17 progressor patients. To identify TCR V-J signatures that set the groups apart, the researchers used a discovery cohort of 100 patients, made up of fewer than 50 with Graves' ophthalmopathy and about 60 with stable Graves' hyperthyroidism. The research as a whole found: Most expanded thyroid clonotypes (frequency above 0.001) were also detected in blood, suggesting blood repertoires may reflect thyroid immune responses. In cross-validation, a model built on a 13 V-J signature told ophthalmopathy apart from stable hyperthyroidism with 85% to 90% sensitivity and about 81% specificity, and in testing the same model reached 80%/75%. No statistical method was used to set the sample size in advance, and investigators knew the group allocation. In validation, the model predicted progression to ophthalmopathy a median of roughly six months before onset, with approximately 68% sensitivity and 72.22% specificity.

Stable Graves' hyperthyroidism was defined as no progression to ophthalmopathy during 18 months of follow-up. Hyperthyroidism patients were aged 18 to 65 years and newly diagnosed, with disease duration of less than 2 months. The study excluded patients with uncontrolled infections, other autoimmune diseases, pregnancy or lactation. Clinical symptoms, serum thyroxine and TRAb, thyroid ultrasound, and orbital computed tomography formed the basis for the diagnoses. Ficoll-Paque density gradient centrifugation was used to isolate PBMCs from 8.5 to 10 ml of fresh peripheral blood. Total RNA was extracted with Trizol reagent, and quality was checked on an Agilent 2100 Bioanalyzer. The TCR beta CDR3 regions were amplified from the RNA transcripts. The first round of RT-PCR for the TCR CDR3 was performed with the HTBI primer set and the Qiagen OneStep RT-PCR kit. A second multiplex PCR round built the libraries, followed by size selection and purification. Libraries were sequenced paired-end with 100 bp reads on an Illumina HiSeq2000. The authors processed their data as follows. SOAPnuke was used to process the raw data, with reads discarded if the reads contained adapters or uncalled bases, had a mean Phred below 15, or lacked an exact constant-primer or identifier match. COPE v1.2.5 was used to merge high-quality paired reads, and clonotypes were defined as unique nucleotide sequences. MiTCR v1.1 was used to align the clonotypes against IMGT TRBV, TRBD and TRBJ reference segments. Analysis was restricted to V-J combinations with a frequency above 0.0001, which covered 99% to 99.2% of repertoires. The TCS score was defined as F50 (clonal expansion) divided by E x V (chaos), with BLOSUM62-based TCRdist calculated between CDR3 peptides within each V-J. Welch's t-statistics and random forest reduced roughly 540 V-J features to some 14, which were used in a naive Bayes classifier (R e1071). TCRdb handled the public reads itself, with Q25 trimming in fastp and clone calling in MiXCR, and kept productive beta chains. Every CDR3 protein is listed once, alongside the most common genes and DNA of its rows. The V and J calls reflect TCRdb's pipeline rather than the authors' work. This sample is represented by around 690,000 distinct CDR3 sequences; 17% of them were singletons. The ten largest clonotypes hold around a sixth of the sample.

Here V drops 6 bases and J drops 5 bases, and the junction holds 9 bases not matched to any gene. From cysteine to phenylalanine, the CDR3 is 14 amino acids long. Just the 42-base CDR3 DNA is kept, in frame starting at base 1. As encoded in the germline V gene, CDR1 is SNHLY while CDR2 is FYNNEI. There are many counts of this clonotype. Its recognized antigen is unknown. Base qualities are not provided; no much larger clone lies one nucleotide away. The origin of this receptor is a man in his fifties with Graves' hyperthyroidism. The V gene is TRBV2 and the J gene is TRBJ1-1; TRBD1 aligns with 7 central bases. Sequenced material: blood. The CDR3 protein is CASSVGQTRTEAFF. In nucleotide form, the sequence is TGTGCCAGCAGCGTGGGACAGACTAGGACTGAAGCTTTCTTT.